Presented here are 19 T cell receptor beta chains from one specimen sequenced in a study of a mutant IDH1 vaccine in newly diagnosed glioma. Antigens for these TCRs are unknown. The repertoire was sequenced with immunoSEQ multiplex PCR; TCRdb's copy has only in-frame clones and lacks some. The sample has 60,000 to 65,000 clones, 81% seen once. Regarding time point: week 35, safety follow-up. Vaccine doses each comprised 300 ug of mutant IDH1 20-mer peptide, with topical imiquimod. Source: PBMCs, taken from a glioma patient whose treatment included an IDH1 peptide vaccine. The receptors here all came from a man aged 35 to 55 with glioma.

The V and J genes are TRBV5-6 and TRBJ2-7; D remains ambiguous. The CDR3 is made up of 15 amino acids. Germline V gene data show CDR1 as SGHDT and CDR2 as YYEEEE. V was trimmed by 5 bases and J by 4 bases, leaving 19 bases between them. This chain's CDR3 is CASSSVGSFGYEQYF. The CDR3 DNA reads TGTGCCAGCAGTTCTGTAGGCAGCTTCGGATACGAGCAGTACTTC.

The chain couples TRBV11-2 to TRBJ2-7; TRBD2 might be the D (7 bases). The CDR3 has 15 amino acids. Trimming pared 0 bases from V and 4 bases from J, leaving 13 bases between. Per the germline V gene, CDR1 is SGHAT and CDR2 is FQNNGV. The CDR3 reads CASSLDRGGRYEQYF. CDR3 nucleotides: TGTGCCAGCAGCTTAGACAGGGGAGGGCGGTACGAGCAGTACTTC.

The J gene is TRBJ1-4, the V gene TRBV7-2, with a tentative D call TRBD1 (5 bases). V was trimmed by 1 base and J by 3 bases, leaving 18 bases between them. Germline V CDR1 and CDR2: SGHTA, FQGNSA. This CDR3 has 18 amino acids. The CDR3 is CASSLVGGSGPANEKLFF. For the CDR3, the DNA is TGTGCCAGCAGCTTAGTTGGGGGTTCGGGACCAGCTAATGAAAAACTGTTTTTT.

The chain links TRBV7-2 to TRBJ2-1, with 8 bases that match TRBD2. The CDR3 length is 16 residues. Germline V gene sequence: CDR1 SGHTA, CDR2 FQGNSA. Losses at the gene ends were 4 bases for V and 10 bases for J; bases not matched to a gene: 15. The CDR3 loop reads CASSSAGGPHNSEQFF. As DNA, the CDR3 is TGTGCCAGCAGCTCGGCGGGGGGCCCCCACAACTCCGAGCAGTTCTTC.

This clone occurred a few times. The CDR3 reads CASSRDSTTRETQYF. The CDR3 nucleotides are TGTGCCAGCAGCCGGGACAGCACCACCCGGGAGACCCAGTACTTC. The rearrangement joins TRBV27 to TRBJ2-5; 7 bases fit TRBD1. This CDR3 comprises 15 residues. The germline V gene encodes CDR1 MNHEY and CDR2 SMNVEV (reference sequence). The junction had 12 bases not matched to a gene; V was cut back by 6 bases and J by 5 bases.

This CDR3 reads CASSLVGLRLGNEQFF. CDR3 sequence (DNA): TGCGCCAGCAGCCTAGTGGGACTAAGATTGGGCAATGAGCAGTTCTTC. The chain has TRBV5-1 and TRBJ2-1, with TRBD2 matching 7 bases. CDR1 is SGHRS and CDR2 is YFSETQ in the germline V gene. This CDR3 spans 16 amino acids. The ends lost 4 bases at V and 6 bases at J; junction bases unmatched: 13.

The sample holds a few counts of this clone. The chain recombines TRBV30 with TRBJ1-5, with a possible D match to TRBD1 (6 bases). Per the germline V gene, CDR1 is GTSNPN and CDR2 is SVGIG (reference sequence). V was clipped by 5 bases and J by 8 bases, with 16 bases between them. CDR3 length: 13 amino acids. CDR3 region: CAWGDNTREPQHF. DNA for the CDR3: TGTGCCTGGGGGGACAATACAAGGGAGCCCCAGCATTTT. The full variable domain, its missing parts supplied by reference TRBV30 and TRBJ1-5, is SQTIHQWPATLVQPVGSPLSLECTVEGTSNPNLYWYRQAAGRGLQLLFYSVGIGQISSEVPQNLSASRPQDRQFILSSKKLLLSDSGFYLCAWGDNTREPQHFGDGTRLSIL.

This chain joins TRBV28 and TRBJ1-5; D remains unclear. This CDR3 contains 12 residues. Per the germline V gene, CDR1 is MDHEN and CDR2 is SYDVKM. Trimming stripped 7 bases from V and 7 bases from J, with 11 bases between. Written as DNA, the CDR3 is TGTGCCAGCAACCTCCTGTGGCAGCCCCAGCATTTT. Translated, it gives CASNLLWQPQHF.

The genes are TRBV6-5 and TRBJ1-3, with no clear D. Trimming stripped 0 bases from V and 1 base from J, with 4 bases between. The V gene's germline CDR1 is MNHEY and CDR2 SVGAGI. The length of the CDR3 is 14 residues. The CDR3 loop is CASSYSDSGNTIYF. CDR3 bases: TGTGCCAGCAGTTACTCGGATTCTGGAAACACCATATATTTT.

The CDR3 DNA reads TGTGCCAGCAAACGACAGAAAAGTGAAGCTTTCTTT. Translating it yields CASKRQKSEAFF. This sequence joins TRBV6-5 and TRBJ1-1, with D tentatively TRBD1 (5 bases). The CDR3 length is 12 residues. V lost 7 bases to trimming and J lost 7 bases, with 13 bases between them. Germline assignment: CDR1 MNHEY and CDR2 SVGAGI.

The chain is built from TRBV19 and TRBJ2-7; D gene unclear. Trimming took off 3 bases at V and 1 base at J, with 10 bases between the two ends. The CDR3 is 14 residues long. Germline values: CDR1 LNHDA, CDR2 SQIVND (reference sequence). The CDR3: CASSIKGGSYEQYF. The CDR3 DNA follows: TGTGCCAGTAGTATCAAAGGCGGTTCCTACGAGCAGTACTTC.

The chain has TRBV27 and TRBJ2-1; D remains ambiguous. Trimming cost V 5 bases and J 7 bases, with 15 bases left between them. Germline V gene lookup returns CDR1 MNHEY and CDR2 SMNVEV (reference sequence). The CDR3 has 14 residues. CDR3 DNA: TGTGCCAGCAGTCCTTCTAGAGTTGGGAATGAGCAGTTCTTC. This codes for CASSPSRVGNEQFF.

The CDR3 is CASSQKRGANTGELFF. The CDR3 DNA sequence: TGTGCCAGCAGCCAAAAGCGGGGGGCCAACACCGGGGAGCTGTTTTTT. The chain is built from TRBV4-2 and TRBJ2-2; 9 positions agree with TRBD2. V trimming: 2 bases; J trimming: 2 bases; junction bases outside the gene matches: 3. In germline, CDR1 is LGHNA, CDR2 YNFKEQ. This CDR3 has 16 residues.

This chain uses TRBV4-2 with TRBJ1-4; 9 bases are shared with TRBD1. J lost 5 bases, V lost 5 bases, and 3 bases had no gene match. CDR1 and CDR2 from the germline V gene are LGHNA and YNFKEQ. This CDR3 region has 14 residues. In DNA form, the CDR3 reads TGTGCCAGCAGCGACGGGACAGGGAATGAAAAACTGTTTTTT. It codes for CASSDGTGNEKLFF.

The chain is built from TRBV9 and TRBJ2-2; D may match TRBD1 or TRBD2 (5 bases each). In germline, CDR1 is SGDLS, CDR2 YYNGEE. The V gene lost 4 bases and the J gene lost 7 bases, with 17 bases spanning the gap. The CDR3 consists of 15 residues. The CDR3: CASSLHRFEGGELFF. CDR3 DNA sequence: TGTGCCAGCAGCTTACACAGGTTTGAGGGCGGGGAGCTGTTTTTT.

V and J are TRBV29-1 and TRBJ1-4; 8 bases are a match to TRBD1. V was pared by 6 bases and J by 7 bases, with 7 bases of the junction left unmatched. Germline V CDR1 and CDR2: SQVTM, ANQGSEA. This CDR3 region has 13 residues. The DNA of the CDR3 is TGCAGCGTACCGGGACAGGATGGTGAAAAACTGTTTTTT. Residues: CSVPGQDGEKLFF.

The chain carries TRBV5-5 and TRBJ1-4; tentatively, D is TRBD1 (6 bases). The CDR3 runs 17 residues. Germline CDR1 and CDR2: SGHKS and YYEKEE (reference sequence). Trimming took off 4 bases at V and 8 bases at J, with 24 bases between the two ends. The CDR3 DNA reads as TGTGCCAGCAGCCAAGAGGCGGTAACAGGGAGGAAAGAAAAACTGTTTTTT. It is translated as CASSQEAVTGRKEKLFF.

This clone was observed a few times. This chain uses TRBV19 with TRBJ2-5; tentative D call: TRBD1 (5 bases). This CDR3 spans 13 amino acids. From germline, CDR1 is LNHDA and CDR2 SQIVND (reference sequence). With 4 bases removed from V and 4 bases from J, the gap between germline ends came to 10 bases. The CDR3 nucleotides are TGTGCCAGTAGTAGGGGCCCGCCAGAGACCCAGTACTTC. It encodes CASSRGPPETQYF. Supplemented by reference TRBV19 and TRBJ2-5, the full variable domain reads DGGITQSPKYLFRKEGQNVTLSCEQNLNHDAMYWYRQDPGQGLRLIYYSQIVNDFQKGDIAEGYSVSREKKESFPLTVTSAQKNPTAFYLCASSRGPPETQYFGPGTRLLVL.

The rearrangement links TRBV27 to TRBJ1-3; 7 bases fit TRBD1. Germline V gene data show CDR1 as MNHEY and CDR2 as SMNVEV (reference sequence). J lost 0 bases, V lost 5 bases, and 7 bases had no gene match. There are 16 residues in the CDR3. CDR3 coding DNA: TGTGCCAGCAGTATGGGACAGCCTATCTCTGGAAACACCATATATTTT. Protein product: CASSMGQPISGNTIYF.